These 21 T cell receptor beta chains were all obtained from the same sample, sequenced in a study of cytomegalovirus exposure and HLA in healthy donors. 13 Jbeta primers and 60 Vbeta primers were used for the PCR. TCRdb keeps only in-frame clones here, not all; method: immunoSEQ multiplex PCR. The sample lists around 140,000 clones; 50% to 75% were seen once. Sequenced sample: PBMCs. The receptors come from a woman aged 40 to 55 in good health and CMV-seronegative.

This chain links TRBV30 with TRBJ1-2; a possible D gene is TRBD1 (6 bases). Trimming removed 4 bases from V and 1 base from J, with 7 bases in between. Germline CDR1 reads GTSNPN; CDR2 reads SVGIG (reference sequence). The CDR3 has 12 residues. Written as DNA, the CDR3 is TGTGCCTGGACAGGGGATAACTATGGCTACACCTTC. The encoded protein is CAWTGDNYGYTF.

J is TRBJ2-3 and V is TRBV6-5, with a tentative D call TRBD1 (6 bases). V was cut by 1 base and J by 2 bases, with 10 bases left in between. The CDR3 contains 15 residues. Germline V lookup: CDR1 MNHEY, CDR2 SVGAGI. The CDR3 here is CASSYLGDTTDTQYF. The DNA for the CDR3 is TGTGCCAGCAGTTACTTAGGGGACACCACAGATACGCAGTATTTT.

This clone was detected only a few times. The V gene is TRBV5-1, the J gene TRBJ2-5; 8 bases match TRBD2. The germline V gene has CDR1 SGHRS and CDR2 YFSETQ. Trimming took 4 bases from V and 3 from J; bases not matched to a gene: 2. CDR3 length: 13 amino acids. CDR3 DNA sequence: TGCGCCAGCAGCGTTAGCGGGGAAGAGACCCAGTACTTC. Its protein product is CASSVSGEETQYF.

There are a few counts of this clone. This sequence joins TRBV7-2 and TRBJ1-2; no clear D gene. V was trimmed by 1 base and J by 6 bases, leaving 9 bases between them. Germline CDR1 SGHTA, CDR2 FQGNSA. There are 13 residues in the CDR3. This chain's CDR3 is CASSLDLADGYTF. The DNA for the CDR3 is TGTGCCAGCAGCTTAGATCTCGCGGATGGCTACACCTTC.

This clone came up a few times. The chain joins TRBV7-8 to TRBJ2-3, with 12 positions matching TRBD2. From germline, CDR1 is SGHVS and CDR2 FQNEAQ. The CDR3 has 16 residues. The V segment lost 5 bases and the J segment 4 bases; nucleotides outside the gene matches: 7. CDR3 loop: CASSLLAGGLADTQYF. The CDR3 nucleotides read TGTGCCAGCAGCCTTCTAGCGGGGGGGCTCGCAGATACGCAGTATTTT.

CDR3 amino acids: CASRDRGPGYGYTF. DNA for the CDR3: TGTGCCAGCAGAGACAGGGGGCCTGGCTATGGCTACACCTTC. This chain joins TRBV6-5 and TRBJ1-2, with TRBD1 identical over 10 bases. CDR3 size: 14 residues. The junction had 5 bases not matched to a gene; V was cut back by 6 bases and J by 4 bases. Germline V CDR1 and CDR2: MNHEY, SVGAGI.

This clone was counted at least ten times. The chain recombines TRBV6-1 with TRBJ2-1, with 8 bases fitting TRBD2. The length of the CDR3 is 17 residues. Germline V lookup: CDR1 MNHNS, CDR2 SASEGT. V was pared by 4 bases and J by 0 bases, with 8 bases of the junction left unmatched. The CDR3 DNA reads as TGTGCCAGCAGTGTCAGTAAGCGGGGGAGCTCCTACAATGAGCAGTTCTTC. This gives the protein CASSVSKRGSSYNEQFF.

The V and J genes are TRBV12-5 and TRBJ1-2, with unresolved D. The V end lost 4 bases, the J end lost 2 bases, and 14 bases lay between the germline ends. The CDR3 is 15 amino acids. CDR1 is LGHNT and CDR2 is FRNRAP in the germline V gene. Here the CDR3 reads CASGSAPGRNYGYTF. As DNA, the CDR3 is TGTGCTAGTGGTTCCGCCCCCGGTCGGAACTATGGCTACACCTTC.

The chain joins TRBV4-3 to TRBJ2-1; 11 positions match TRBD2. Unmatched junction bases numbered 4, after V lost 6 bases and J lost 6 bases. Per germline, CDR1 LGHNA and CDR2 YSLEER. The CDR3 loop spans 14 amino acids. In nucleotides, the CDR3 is TGCGCCAGCAGACCGGGACTAGCGGTCAATGAGCAGTTCTTC. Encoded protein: CASRPGLAVNEQFF.

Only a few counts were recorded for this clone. The CDR3 DNA follows: TGTGCCTGGAGTAGACCCCGGGGAAGGGCGAACACTGAAGCTTTCTTT. Amino acid sequence: CAWSRPRGRANTEAFF. This chain joins TRBV30 and TRBJ1-1, with D hard to call. This CDR3 is 16 amino acids long. V shed 2 bases and J shed 1 base, with 17 bases lying between them. Germline CDR1 and CDR2: GTSNPN and SVGIG (reference sequence).

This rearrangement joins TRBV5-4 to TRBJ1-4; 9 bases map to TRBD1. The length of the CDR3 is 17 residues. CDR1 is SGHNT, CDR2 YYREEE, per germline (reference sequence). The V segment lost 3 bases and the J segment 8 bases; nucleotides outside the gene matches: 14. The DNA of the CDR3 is TGTGCCAGCAGCTCATACAGCGGGACAGGGTTCGGGGAAAAACTGTTTTTT. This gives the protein CASSSYSGTGFGEKLFF.

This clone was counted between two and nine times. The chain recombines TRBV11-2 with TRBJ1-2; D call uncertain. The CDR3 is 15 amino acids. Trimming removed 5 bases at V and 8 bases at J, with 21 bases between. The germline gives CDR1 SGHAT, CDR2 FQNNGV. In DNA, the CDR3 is TGTGCCAGCAGCCATTTCCGGAACCCAGGTGGCGGCTACACCTTC. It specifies CASSHFRNPGGGYTF.

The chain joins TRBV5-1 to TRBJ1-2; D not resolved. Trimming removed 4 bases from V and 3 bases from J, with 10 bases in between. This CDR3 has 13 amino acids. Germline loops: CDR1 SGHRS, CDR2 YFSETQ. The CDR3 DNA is TGCGCCAGCAGCGCACCGGGATACTATGGCTACACCTTC. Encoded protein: CASSAPGYYGYTF.

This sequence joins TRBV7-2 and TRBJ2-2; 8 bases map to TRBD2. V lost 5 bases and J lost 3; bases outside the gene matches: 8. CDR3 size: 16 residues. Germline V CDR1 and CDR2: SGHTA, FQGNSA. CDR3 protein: CASSVRLAPYTGELFF. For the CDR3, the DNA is TGTGCCAGCAGCGTCAGACTAGCGCCCTACACCGGGGAGCTGTTTTTT. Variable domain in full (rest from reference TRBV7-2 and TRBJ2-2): GAGVSQSPSNKVTEKGKDVELRCDPISGHTALYWYRQSLGQGLEFLIYFQGNSAPDKSGLPSDRFSAERTGGSVSTLTIQRTQQEDSAVYLCASSVRLAPYTGELFFGEGSRLTVL.

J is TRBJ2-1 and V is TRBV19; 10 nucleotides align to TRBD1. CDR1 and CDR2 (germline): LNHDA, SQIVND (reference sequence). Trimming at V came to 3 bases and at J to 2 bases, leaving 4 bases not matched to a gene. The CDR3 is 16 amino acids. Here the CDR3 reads CASSIIGQGAYNEQFF. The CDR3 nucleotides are TGTGCCAGTAGTATTATCGGACAGGGGGCCTACAATGAGCAGTTCTTC.

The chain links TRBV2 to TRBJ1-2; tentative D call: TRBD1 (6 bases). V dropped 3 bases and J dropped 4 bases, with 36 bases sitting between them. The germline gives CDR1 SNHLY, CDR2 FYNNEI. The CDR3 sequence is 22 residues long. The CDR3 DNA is TGTGCCAGCAGTGAGCACTTGGGGCCAATCGGGGGGCGGACACCAGAGGGCTATGGCTACACCTTC. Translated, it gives CASSEHLGPIGGRTPEGYGYTF. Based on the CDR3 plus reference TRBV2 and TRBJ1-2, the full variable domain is EPEVTQTPSHQVTQMGQEVILRCVPISNHLYFYWYRQILGQKVEFLVSFYNNEISEKSEIFDDQFSVERPDGSNFTLKIRSTKLEDSAMYFCASSEHLGPIGGRTPEGYGYTFGSGTRLTVV.

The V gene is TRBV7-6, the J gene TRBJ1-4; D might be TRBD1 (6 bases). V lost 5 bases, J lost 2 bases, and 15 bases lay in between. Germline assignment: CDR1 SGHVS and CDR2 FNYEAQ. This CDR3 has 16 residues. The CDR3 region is CASSASGEGTNEKLFF. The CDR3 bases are TGTGCCAGCAGCGCCTCAGGGGAAGGGACTAATGAAAAACTGTTTTTT.

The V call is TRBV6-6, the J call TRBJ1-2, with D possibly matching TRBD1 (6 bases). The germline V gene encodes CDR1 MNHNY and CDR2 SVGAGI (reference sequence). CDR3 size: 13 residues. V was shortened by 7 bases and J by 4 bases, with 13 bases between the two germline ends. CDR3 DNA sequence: TGTGCCAGCACCCTGGGGGGGGCCTATGGCTACACCTTC. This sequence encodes CASTLGGAYGYTF.

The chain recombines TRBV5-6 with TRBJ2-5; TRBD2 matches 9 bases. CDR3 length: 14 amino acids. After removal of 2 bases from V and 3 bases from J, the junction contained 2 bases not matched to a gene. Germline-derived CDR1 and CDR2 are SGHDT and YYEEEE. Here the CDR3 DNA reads TGTGCCAGCAGCTTCGTAGCGGGGGAAGAGACCCAGTACTTC. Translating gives CASSFVAGEETQYF.

The CDR3 protein is CAISVGVNTEAFF. The CDR3 bases are TGTGCCATCAGTGTAGGGGTGAACACTGAAGCTTTCTTT. This chain uses TRBV10-3 with TRBJ1-1; weak D call: TRBD1 (5 bases). The CDR3 length is 13 residues. The germline V gene has CDR1 ENHRY and CDR2 SYGVKD. V shed 4 bases and J shed 0 bases, with 6 bases lying between them.

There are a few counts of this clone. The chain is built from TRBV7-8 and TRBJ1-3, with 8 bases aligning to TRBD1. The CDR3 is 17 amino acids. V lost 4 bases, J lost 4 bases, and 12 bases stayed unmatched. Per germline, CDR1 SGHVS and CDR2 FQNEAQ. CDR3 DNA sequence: TGTGCCAGCAGCTCTGTCATGGGCCAGGGGGCCGGAAACACCATATATTTT. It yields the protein CASSSVMGQGAGNTIYF.